This TCR beta chain came from a study of shared clonotypes between healthy human individuals. Naive CD8 isolation took CD45RO-negative cells positively selected for CCR7 and excluded terminally differentiated effector memory CD45RA+ cells. In germline, CDR1 is LNHDA, CDR2 SQIVND (reference sequence). V was clipped by 4 bases and J by 3 bases, with 12 bases between them. The CDR3 covers 14 residues. Produced via immunoSEQ multiplex PCR; TCRdb's table is partial and in-frame only. Found here are around 2,000,000 clones, about 95% of them singletons; the top ten hold more than 0.95%. The sample was naive CD8+ T cells sorted from blood. The sequence was collected from a man younger than 35 in good health. This chain joins TRBV19 and TRBJ1-1, with D perhaps matching TRBD1 (5 bases). CDR3 loop: CASSKQGGHTEAFF. The DNA for the CDR3 is TGTGCCAGTAGTAAGCAGGGCGGGCACACTGAAGCTTTCTTT. The full variable domain, in which reference TRBV19 and TRBJ1-1 provide the parts outside the CDR3, is DGGITQSPKYLFRKEGQNVTLSCEQNLNHDAMYWYRQDPGQGLRLIYYSQIVNDFQKGDIAEGYSVSREKKESFPLTVTSAQKNPTAFYLCASSKQGGHTEAFFGQGTRLTVV.